These 19 T cell receptor beta chains originate from one sample sequenced in a study of tumor and adjacent non-tumor tissue in lung cancer. A modified ARM-PCR protocol with three rounds of nested PCR amplified TCRbeta. TCRdb re-derived calls from the multiplex PCR reads in MiXCR, one entry per CDR3 protein. Of under 150,000 distinct CDR3 sequences listed, 60% to 70% are singletons. No cell sorting was done before RNA was extracted from the tissue. The sample taken for sequencing was lung tumor tissue. The receptors stem from a man aged 55 to 70 with small cell lung cancer.

The chain employs TRBV4-2 and TRBJ2-1, with TRBD2 identical over 11 bases. The V gene end was trimmed by 0 bases and the J gene end by 11 bases; junction bases not matched to a gene: 9. The CDR3 is made up of 16 amino acids. CDR1 is LGHNA, CDR2 YNFKEQ, per germline. CDR3 sequence reads: CASSQDPLSGRAQQFF. In DNA form, the CDR3 reads TGTGCCAGCAGCCAAGATCCCCTTAGCGGGAGGGCCCAGCAGTTCTTC.

This clonotype came up many times. The chain combines TRBV24-1 with TRBJ2-3; 8 bases fit TRBD2. The CDR3 extends over 15 amino acids. CDR1 and CDR2 from the germline V gene are KGHDR and SFDVKD. The V segment lost 4 bases and the J segment 5 bases; nucleotides outside the gene matches: 7. The CDR3 is CATSEQAGVGDTQYF. CDR3 DNA sequence: TGTGCCACCAGTGAACAAGCGGGAGTTGGAGATACGCAGTATTTT.

The chain has TRBV11-2 and TRBJ1-4, with 7 bases fitting TRBD1. The V segment lost 11 bases and the J segment 10 bases; nucleotides outside the gene matches: 10. CDR1 and CDR2 from the germline V gene are SGHAT and FQNNGV. This CDR3 has 12 amino acids. The CDR3 is CACSRTGGKLFF. In DNA form, the CDR3 reads TGTGCCTGTAGCCGGACAGGTGGAAAACTGTTTTTT.

Only a few counts were recorded for this clonotype. This chain uses TRBV5-1 with TRBJ2-5, with 8 bases aligning to TRBD2. Germline-derived CDR1 and CDR2 are SGHRS and YFSETQ. V shed 4 bases and J 5 bases; nucleotides not matched to a gene: 10. The CDR3 covers 15 residues. The CDR3 DNA reads as TGCGCCAGCAGCCTGGGCGCGGGAGGCCGTGAGACCCAGTACTTC. Translated, it gives CASSLGAGGRETQYF. The full variable domain, completed using reference TRBV5-1 and TRBJ2-5, is KAGVTQTPRYLIKTRGQQVTLSCSPISGHRSVSWYQQTPGQGLQFLFEYFSETQRNKGNFPGRFSGRQFSNSRSEMNVSTLELGDSALYLCASSLGAGGRETQYFGPGTRLLVL.

Of note for this clonotype: A much larger clone differs by one base, so this may be a read error. This chain joins TRBV6-1 and TRBJ1-5, with a weak D call TRBD1 (5 bases). This CDR3 comprises 13 residues. CDR1 is MNHNS, CDR2 SASEGT, per germline. CDR3 in amino acids: CAGRELGDQPQHF. The CDR3 bases are TGTGCCGGCAGAGAACTAGGGGATCAGCCCCAGCATTTT.

On this clonotype itself: A much bigger clone sits one base away, suggesting this may be a read error. V and J are TRBV29-1 and TRBJ1-2; TRBD1 might be the D (5 bases). Germline V gene sequence: CDR1 SQVTM, CDR2 ANQGSEA. This CDR3 has 11 amino acids. Here the CDR3 DNA reads TGCAGCGTCGCGGGGACGCTCGGCTACATCTTC. Translation gives CSVAGTLGYIF.

This clonotype has a handful of counts. The rearrangement uses TRBV20-1 and TRBJ2-1, with D perhaps TRBD2 (6 bases). The CDR3 length is 14 residues. The V gene lost 2 bases and the J gene lost 4 bases, with 12 bases spanning the gap. From germline, CDR1 is DFQATT and CDR2 SNEGSKA (reference sequence). CDR3 nucleotides: TGCAGTGCTAGACCGGGACTGAAATACAATGAGCAGTTCTTC. Translating gives CSARPGLKYNEQFF.

As regards this clonotype: This may come from a read error, since a much larger clone is one base off. CDR3 DNA: TGCAGTGCTAGTCGGGGTCTCGGTGACTACACCTTC. Translated: CSASRGLGDYTF. V gene TRBV20-1 combines with J gene TRBJ1-2, with D uncertain. This CDR3 comprises 12 residues. Germline V CDR1 and CDR2: DFQATT, SNEGSKA (reference sequence). The V gene lost 3 bases and the J gene lost 10 bases, with 15 bases spanning the gap.

On this clonotype: Here the CDR3 omits its conserved ending phenylalanine or tryptophan, so a read error is the likely source. V and J are TRBV11-2 and TRBJ2-1; possible D gene TRBD2, 5 bases. This CDR3 contains 14 residues. The germline CDR1 and CDR2 sequences are SGHAT and FQNNGV. V shed 1 base and J shed 5 bases, with 9 bases lying between them. This CDR3 is CASSLGRMNNEQFS. CDR3 nucleotides: TGTGCCAGCAGCTTAGGGAGGATGAACAATGAGCAGTTCTCC.

A note on this clonotype: A junction boundary mismatches the germline segment, possibly from a read error. J is TRBJ1-4 and V is TRBV10-3; 9 bases align to TRBD1. The CDR3 length is 19 residues. Germline values: CDR1 ENHRY, CDR2 SYGVKD. CDR3 bases: TGTGCCATCTGTGAGTCGTGGACAGGGGCGAATCCGGGGGTTGAAAAACTGTTTTTT. This codes for CAICESWTGANPGVEKLFF.

V usage is TRBV7-8 and J usage is TRBJ1-1; no firm D call. This CDR3 is 18 amino acids long. V was pared by 2 bases and J by 0 bases, with 19 bases between. Germline values: CDR1 SGHVS, CDR2 FQNEAQ. The CDR3 is CASSLRSALNLMNTEAFF. The CDR3 nucleotides read TGTGCCAGCAGCTTACGGTCCGCGCTAAACCTCATGAACACTGAAGCTTTCTTT. Using reference TRBV7-8 and TRBJ1-1 for the parts outside the CDR3, the full variable domain is GAGVSQSPRYKVAKRGQDVALRCDPISGHVSLFWYQQALGQGPEFLTYFQNEAQLDKSGLPSDRFFAERPEGSVSTLKIQRTQQEDSAVYLCASSLRSALNLMNTEAFFGQGTRLTVV.

This chain connects TRBV6-1 to TRBJ2-5; D unclear. The germline CDR1 and CDR2 sequences are MNHNS and SASEGT. This CDR3 spans 15 amino acids. V was cut by 1 base and J by 3 bases, with 12 bases left in between. The CDR3 here is CASSEGSGQEETQYF. The CDR3 bases are TGTGCCAGCAGTGAAGGATCAGGCCAAGAAGAGACCCAGTACTTC.

On this clonotype: A read error may explain this, as a much larger clone is one base away. J is TRBJ2-2 and V is TRBV6-2 or TRBV6-3, with 8 bases matching TRBD1. Trimming took 7 bases from V and 7 from J; bases not matched to a gene: 11. This CDR3 contains 15 residues. In germline, CDR1 is MNHEY, CDR2 SVGEGT. The CDR3 protein is CASTDLGQVHGELFF. The CDR3 nucleotides read TGTGCCAGCACCGACCTGGGACAGGTGCACGGGGAGCTGTTTTTT.

The chain combines TRBV11-1 with TRBJ2-5, with D hard to call. Trimming shortened V by 3 bases and J by 2 bases, and 22 bases separated the two germline ends. The CDR3 totals 18 residues. Per germline, CDR1 SGHAT and CDR2 FQDESV (reference sequence). The CDR3 DNA sequence: TGTGCCAGCAGCTTGATAGGGTCCCCAAGAGAATTTCAAGAGACCCAGTACTTC. Amino acid sequence: CASSLIGSPREFQETQYF. Filled out from reference TRBV11-1 and TRBJ2-5, the complete variable domain reads EAEVAQSPRYKITEKSQAVAFWCDPISGHATLYWYRQILGQGPELLVQFQDESVVDDSQLPKDRFSAERLKGVDSTLKIQPAELGDSAMYLCASSLIGSPREFQETQYFGPGTRLLVL.

Regarding this clonotype: Its ends do not fully match the called genes, so a read error is possible. This rearrangement joins TRBV5-1 to TRBJ2-3; D may correspond to TRBD1 or TRBD2 (5 bases each). Germline loops: CDR1 SGHRS, CDR2 YFSETQ. This CDR3 is built from 13 residues. CDR3 nucleotide sequence: TGCACCAGCATCTTGGGCCGGGACCAGCGACATTATTTT. Translation gives CTSILGRDQRHYF.

As to this clonotype: A much more abundant neighbour one base away suggests this may be a read error. The V gene is TRBV12-3 or TRBV12-4, the J gene TRBJ2-4; D is perhaps TRBD1 (6 bases). The CDR3 loop spans 13 amino acids. The CDR3 DNA sequence: TGTGCCAGCAGTTTCGGACAGCCAAACACTCAGTACTTC. It specifies CASSFGQPNTQYF.

On this clonotype itself: Relative to the germline gene, one junction end is altered; a read error may explain this. The CDR3 bases are TGTGCTAGCAGCTTAGCGGGAGAGGGAGATACGCAGTATTTT. This encodes CASSLAGEGDTQYF. This chain uses TRBV11-3 with TRBJ2-3; the match to TRBD2 covers 9 bases. Per germline, CDR1 SGHNT and CDR2 YENEEA. CDR3 length: 14 residues.

V usage is TRBV28 and J usage is TRBJ2-5; TRBD1 is a possible D gene (6 bases). CDR1 and CDR2 (germline): MDHEN, SYDVKM. This CDR3 has 12 residues. V was trimmed by 6 bases and J by 5 bases, leaving 10 bases between them. The CDR3 sequence: CASRPDRETQYF. CDR3 sequence (DNA): TGTGCCAGCAGACCCGACAGGGAGACCCAGTACTTC.

V and J are TRBV12-3 or TRBV12-4 and TRBJ2-3, with D perhaps matching TRBD1 (6 bases). The CDR3 has 17 residues. Trimming took off 5 bases at V and 2 bases at J, with 20 bases between the two ends. CDR3 in DNA: TGTGCCAGCAGTATAATACAGGGTATCGAACACACAGATACGCAGTATTTT. Its protein is CASSIIQGIEHTDTQYF.